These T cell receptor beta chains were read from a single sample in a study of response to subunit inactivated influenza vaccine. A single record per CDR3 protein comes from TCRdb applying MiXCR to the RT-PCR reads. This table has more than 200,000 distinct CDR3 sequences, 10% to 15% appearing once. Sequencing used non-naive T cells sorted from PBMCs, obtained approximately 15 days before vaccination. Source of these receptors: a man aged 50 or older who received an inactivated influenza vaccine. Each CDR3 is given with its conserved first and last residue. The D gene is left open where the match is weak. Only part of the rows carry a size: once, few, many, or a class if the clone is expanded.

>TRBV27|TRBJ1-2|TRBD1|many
TGTGCCAGCAGTGGGACAGACTATGGCTACACCTTC
CASSGTDYGYTF
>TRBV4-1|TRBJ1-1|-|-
TGCGCCAGCAGCCAGGGGGGTTTTCGGAGGGACACTGAAGCTTTCTTT
CASSQGGFRRDTEAFF
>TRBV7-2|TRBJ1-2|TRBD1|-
TGTGCCAGCAGCCCATCTACAGGGGTTCGAGATGGCTACACCTTC
CASSPSTGVRDGYTF
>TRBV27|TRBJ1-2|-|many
TGTGCCAGCAGTTCCCCGACAGGCTATGGCTACACCTTC
CASSSPTGYGYTF
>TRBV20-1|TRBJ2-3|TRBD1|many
TGCAGTGCTAGAGTCGGACAGGGGAGAGGTGTAGATACGCAGTATTTT
CSARVGQGRGVDTQYF
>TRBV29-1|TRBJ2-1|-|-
TGCAGCATAAAACCCGCCTACCGGGTCCATGAGCAGTTCTTC
CSIKPAYRVHEQFF
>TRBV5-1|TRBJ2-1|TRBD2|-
TGCGCCAGCAGCTTGGCCGTCGGTAGCGGGAGGGTGGATGAGCAGTTCTTC
CASSLAVGSGRVDEQFF
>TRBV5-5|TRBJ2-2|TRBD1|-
TGTGCCAGCAGCTTGAGGACAGGGTTTAGCGGGGAGCTGTTTTTT
CASSLRTGFSGELFF
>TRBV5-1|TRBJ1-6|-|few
TGCGCCAGCAGGGCGGCGGTAGATTCACCCCTCCACTTT
CASRAAVDSPLHF
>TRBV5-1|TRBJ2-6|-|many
TGCGCCAGCAGCTTGGGGTCAGGCGATTCTGGGGCCAACGTCCTGACTTTC
CASSLGSGDSGANVLTF
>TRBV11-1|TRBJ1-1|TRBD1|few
TGTGCCAGCAGCCCCTTTTTTCACAGGGGCCGGGGGGACACTGAAGCTTTCTTT
CASSPFFHRGRGDTEAFF
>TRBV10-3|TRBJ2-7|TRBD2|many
TGTGCCGTGGGCCGGACTAGCTCCTACGAGCAGTACTTC
CAVGRTSSYEQYF
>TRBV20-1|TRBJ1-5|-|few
TGCAGTGCTACCGACAGCAATCAGCCCCAGCATTTT
CSATDSNQPQHF
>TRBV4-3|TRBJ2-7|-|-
TGCGCCAGCAGCCGCCAAAAAGGGGGCTCCTACGAGCAGTACTTC
CASSRQKGGSYEQYF
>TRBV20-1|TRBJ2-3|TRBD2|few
TGCAGTGTGCTGACTAGCGGGAGGACAGATACGCAGTATTTT
CSVLTSGRTDTQYF
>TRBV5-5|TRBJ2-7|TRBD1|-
TGTGCCAGCAGCCGGGACAGGGTGATCGAGCAGTACTTC
CASSRDRVIEQYF
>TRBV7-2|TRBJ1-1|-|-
TGTGCCAGCAGCTTACAGTCTCCCGCAATGAACACTGAAGCTTTCTTT
CASSLQSPAMNTEAFF
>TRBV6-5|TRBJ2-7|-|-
TGTGCCAGCAGTTACATACCAACCCAGACTCCGACGAGGGAGCAGTACTTC
CASSYIPTQTPTREQYF
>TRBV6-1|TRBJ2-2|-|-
TGTGCCAGCTCCAAGTGGGGGCCTGACACCGGGGAGCTGTTTTTT
CASSKWGPDTGELFF
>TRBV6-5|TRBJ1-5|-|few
TGTGCCAGCAGTTACTCGAGGGGGGGCAATCAGCCCCAGCATTTT
CASSYSRGGNQPQHF
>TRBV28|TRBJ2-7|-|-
TGTGCCAGCAGTTTATCAGGCCCTTACTACGAGCAGTACTTC
CASSLSGPYYEQYF
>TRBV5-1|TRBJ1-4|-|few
TGCGCCAGCAGCTTCACATCAACTAATGAAAAACTGTTTTTT
CASSFTSTNEKLFF
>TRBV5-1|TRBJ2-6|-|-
TGCGCCAGTTCAGAAACTGGGGCCAACGTCCTGACTTTC
CASSETGANVLTF
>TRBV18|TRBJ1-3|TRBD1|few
TGTGCCAGCTCACCCGCTACGACAGGGACTGGAAACACCATATATTTT
CASSPATTGTGNTIYF
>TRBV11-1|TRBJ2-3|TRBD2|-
TGTGCCAGCAGCTTACTGACTAGCGGGACCCAGTATTTT
CASSLLTSGTQYF
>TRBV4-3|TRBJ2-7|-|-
TGCGCCAGCAGCCAAGAAGGACGGTACCCCTACGAGCAGTACTTC
CASSQEGRYPYEQYF
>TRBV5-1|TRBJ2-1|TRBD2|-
TGCGCCAGCAGCTACCGGACTAGCGGGGGGGCCGATGAGCAGTTCTTC
CASSYRTSGGADEQFF
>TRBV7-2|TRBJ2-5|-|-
TGTGCCAGCAAGTCGGGTAGGGGGCAAGAGACCCAGTACTTC
CASKSGRGQETQYF
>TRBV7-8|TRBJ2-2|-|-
TGTGCCAGCAGCACAATTAACACCGGGGAGCTGTTTTTT
CASSTINTGELFF
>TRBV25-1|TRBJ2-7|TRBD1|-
TGTGCCAGCAGTGAACCGGGACAGGGGTACGAGCAGTACTTC
CASSEPGQGYEQYF
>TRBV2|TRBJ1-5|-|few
TGTGCCAGCAGTGAAGGGGTTGATCAGCCCCAGCATTTT
CASSEGVDQPQHF
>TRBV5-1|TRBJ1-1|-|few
TGCGCCAGCAGCCGGGACGGCCAAACCATGAACACTGAAGCTTTCTTT
CASSRDGQTMNTEAFF
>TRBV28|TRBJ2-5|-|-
TGTGCCGCCTTAAGCCCAGGGGGGAAGACCCAGTACTTC
CAALSPGGKTQYF
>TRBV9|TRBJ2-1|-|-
TGTGCCAGCAGCCTGGGACCAAGCAATGAGCAGTTCTTC
CASSLGPSNEQFF
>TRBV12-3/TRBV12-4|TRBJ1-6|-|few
TGTGCCAGCAGTTTAGAACTGACAAATTCACCCCTCCACTTT
CASSLELTNSPLHF
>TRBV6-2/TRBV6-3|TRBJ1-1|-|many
TGTGCCGTCGGGGAGATGAACACTGAAGCTTTCTTT
CAVGEMNTEAFF
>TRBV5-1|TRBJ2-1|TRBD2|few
TGCGCCAGCAGCTTTGCAGCGGGAGAGTGGTACAATGAGCAGTTCTTC
CASSFAAGEWYNEQFF
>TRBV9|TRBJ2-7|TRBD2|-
TGTGCCAGCAGCGTGGGAGCGGGAAAAACCTACGAGCAGTACTTC
CASSVGAGKTYEQYF
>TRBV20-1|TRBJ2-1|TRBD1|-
TGCAGTGCTAGGACAGGACAGGGAACGAATGAGCAGTTCTTC
CSARTGQGTNEQFF
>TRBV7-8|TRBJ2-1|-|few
TGTGCCAGCAGCACTCCCCTAGGTGAGCAGTTCTTC
CASSTPLGEQFF
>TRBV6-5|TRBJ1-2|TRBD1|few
TGTGCCAGCAGTTTCAGGACAGGGAATAACTATGGCTACACCTTC
CASSFRTGNNYGYTF
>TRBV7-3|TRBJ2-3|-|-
TGTGCCAGCAGCCCCGGGGTAGGGGGGTCAGATACGCAGTATTTT
CASSPGVGGSDTQYF
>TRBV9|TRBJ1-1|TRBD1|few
TGTGCCAGCAGCTTACAGGGGACTATGGGCACTGAAGCTTTCTTT
CASSLQGTMGTEAFF